A selection of T cell receptor beta chains follows, all from one sample in a study of CD8+CD57+ T cells in acquired aplastic anemia. TCRdb used MiXCR to reprocess the reads, holding one entry per CDR3 protein. The sample includes approximately 170,000 distinct CDR3 sequences, roughly 45% seen only once; the top ten take under 3.5%. Sequencing was carried out using sorted CD4+, CD8+, or CD8+CD57+ T cells (not recorded which) from PBMCs. All receptors come from a human donor with aplastic anemia. The CDR3 runs from the conserved cysteine through the conserved F or W. The D gene is left open where the match is weak. Some rows mark clone size as missing; the rest say once, few, many or name a class of expanded clone.

J,V,size,D,CDR3,DNA
TRBJ1-1,TRBV20-1,many,NA,CSAREGWSSAEAFF,TGCAGTGCTAGAGAAGGCTGGTCCTCGGCTGAAGCTTTCTTT
TRBJ2-1,TRBV25-1,NA,NA,CASSAAQGGNEQFF,TGTGCCAGCAGTGCAGCGCAGGGGGGGAATGAGCAGTTCTTC
TRBJ1-1,TRBV9,NA,NA,CASSNRDTEAFF,TGTGCCAGCAGCAACCGGGACACTGAAGCTTTCTTT
TRBJ1-5,TRBV2,NA,NA,CASSGPIQPQHF,TGTGCCAGCAGTGGGCCTATACAGCCCCAGCATTTT
TRBJ1-2,TRBV15,NA,NA,CATSRDPVGSYGYTF,TGTGCCACCAGCAGAGATCCCGTGGGGAGCTATGGCTACACCTTC
TRBJ1-2,TRBV25-1,many,NA,CASSQGYGYTF,TGTGCCAGCAGTCAGGGGTATGGCTACACCTTC
TRBJ2-7,TRBV12-3/TRBV12-4,many,NA,CASSLEGGSASYEQYF,TGTGCCAGCAGTTTAGAGGGCGGTTCCGCCTCCTACGAGCAGTACTTC
TRBJ1-1,TRBV3-1,NA,NA,CASSQLDILGIMNTEAFF,TGTGCCAGCAGCCAACTTGATATTTTAGGGATAATGAACACTGAAGCTTTCTTT
TRBJ1-2,TRBV10-1,NA,NA,CASPLTSGYTF,TGCGCCAGTCCCCTTACTTCAGGCTACACCTTC
TRBJ2-3,TRBV24-1,NA,NA,CATSDSSQTDTQYF,TGTGCCACCAGTGATTCTTCCCAGACAGATACGCAGTATTTT